The rows below give T cell receptor beta chains drawn from one sample of a study of blood T cells in healthy people across ages. Each CDR3 protein gets one entry after TCRdb re-called the 5' RACE reads with MiXCR. Here the sample spans approximately 800,000 distinct CDR3 sequences, roughly 64% being singletons. Sequencing was carried out using blood. These receptor sequences come from a man aged 25 to 40 in good health. Both conserved end residues are part of each CDR3. Fields, in order: D gene, V gene, clone size, J gene, CDR3 length, CDR3 DNA, CDR3 protein. D genes are given only for firm matches. Only some rows state a clone size, as once, few, many or a class for expanded clones.

>-|TRBV20-1|-|TRBJ2-5|14
TGCAGTGCGCCACCCCGGACCGGACAAGAGACCCAGTACTTC
CSAPPRTGQETQYF
>-|TRBV12-3/TRBV12-4|-|TRBJ2-5|15
TGTGCCAGCAGTTACCGAAACTACAGGGTTGAGACCCAGTACTTC
CASSYRNYRVETQYF
>TRBD1|TRBV20-1|-|TRBJ2-1|16
TGCAGTGCTACCACCCGACAGGGGAGGTCCTACAATGAGCAGTTCTTC
CSATTRQGRSYNEQFF
>-|TRBV7-2|few|TRBJ2-7|15
TGTGCCAGCAGCTTACAGCAGGGAACGTCCTACGAGCAGTACTTC
CASSLQQGTSYEQYF
>TRBD1|TRBV7-9|-|TRBJ2-7|14
TGTGCCAGCAGGCATCCGGGACAGGGCCACGAGCAGTACTTC
CASRHPGQGHEQYF
>-|TRBV12-3/TRBV12-4|-|TRBJ2-7|15
TGTGCCAGCAGTTTACGTCAAGGGCGTTCCTACGAGCAGTACTTC
CASSLRQGRSYEQYF
>-|TRBV28|-|TRBJ2-7|12
TGTGCCAGCAGTCCCCAGATCTACGAGCAGTACTTC
CASSPQIYEQYF
>TRBD1|TRBV25-1|-|TRBJ1-6|14
TGTGTCAGCAGTCTCCAGGGGGTATATTCACCCCTCCACTTT
CVSSLQGVYSPLHF
>-|TRBV5-1|few|TRBJ1-1|16
TGCGCCAGCAGCTTGGTAAGGGGCATATGGAAGACTGAAGCTTTCTTT
CASSLVRGIWKTEAFF
>-|TRBV6-6|-|TRBJ1-4|15
TGTGCCAGCAGTTCCGGAGCGGGGGCCCGCGAAAAACTGTTTTTT
CASSSGAGAREKLFF
>-|TRBV25-1|-|TRBJ1-2|13
TGTGCCAGCAGTGAAGATAGACGACATGGCTACACCTTC
CASSEDRRHGYTF
>-|TRBV11-2|-|TRBJ2-4|13
TGTGCCAGCAGCTTAGACAGGAAAAACATTCAGTACTTC
CASSLDRKNIQYF
>-|TRBV7-2|few|TRBJ2-7|15
TGTGCCAGCAGCTTGGGGCCCAGACGAGAAGGGGAGCAGTACTTC
CASSLGPRREGEQYF
>-|TRBV6-6|-|TRBJ1-1|13
TGTGCCAGCAGTTACCTAGGGATATCTGAAGCTTTCTTT
CASSYLGISEAFF
>-|TRBV28|few|TRBJ2-5|13
TGTGCCAGCAGTCTCCAGGGTAGGAAGACCCAGTACTTC
CASSLQGRKTQYF
>TRBD1|TRBV30|-|TRBJ2-5|12
TGTGCCTGGGGACAGGGCTTAGAGACCCAGTACTTC
CAWGQGLETQYF
>TRBD2|TRBV28|few|TRBJ2-1|14
TGTGCCAGCTTACCGGGACTAGCGATCGATGAGCAGTTCTTC
CASLPGLAIDEQFF
>TRBD1|TRBV29-1|-|TRBJ2-5|15
TGCAGCGTGGGGGACAGCCAATTTTACCAAGAGACCCAGTACTTC
CSVGDSQFYQETQYF
>-|TRBV5-1|-|TRBJ1-2|14
TGCGCCAGCAGTCCACGGGGCCCCGAGTATGGCTACACCTTC
CASSPRGPEYGYTF
>TRBD2|TRBV7-9|-|TRBJ2-1|16
TGTGCCAGCAGCCAGCTTGCCGCGGGAGGGTTGGATGAGCAGTTCTTC
CASSQLAAGGLDEQFF
>-|TRBV20-1|-|TRBJ2-7|14
TGCAGTGCTAGAACGACAGGATTGGATTCCGAGCAGTACTTC
CSARTTGLDSEQYF
>TRBD1|TRBV4-3|-|TRBJ2-5|15
TGCGCCAGCAGTTCCGGGACAGGGTTTTTTGAGACCCAGTACTTC
CASSSGTGFFETQYF
>TRBD1|TRBV7-2|few|TRBJ2-1|16
TGTGCCAGCAGCTGGGCAGGGGGTAGCTCCTACAATGAGCAGTTCTTC
CASSWAGGSSYNEQFF
>-|TRBV20-1|-|TRBJ2-7|14
TGCAGTGCTAGTGACAGAACATTCACCTACGAGCAGTACTTC
CSASDRTFTYEQYF
>TRBD1|TRBV20-1|-|TRBJ1-2|15
TGCAGTGCAAAAAATCCCGGGACAGGGAGGGATGGCTACACCTTC
CSAKNPGTGRDGYTF
>-|TRBV24-1|few|TRBJ2-1|15
TGTGCCACCAGTGATTTCCGGTGGGAACGGGGTGAGCAGTTCTTC
CATSDFRWERGEQFF